The rows below give T cell receptor beta chains drawn from one sample of a study of regulatory T cells in long-lasting Graves disease. TCRdb used MiXCR to reprocess the multiplex PCR reads, holding one entry per CDR3 protein. This sample carries around 250,000 distinct CDR3 sequences, about 17% of them seen once, and the ten largest clones take roughly 15%. These data were likewise used in another study, on T cells in Graves' hyperthyroidism and ophthalmopathy.

This sample comprised peripheral blood mononuclear cells (PBMCs), obtained at new diagnosis, from a patient treated with antithyroid drugs. Source of these receptors: a woman aged 25 to 39 with Graves disease. Each CDR3 is given with its conserved first and last residue. D genes are given only for firm matches. Size values are once, few and many counts, or a class for expanded clones, and some rows have none.

V gene: TRBV13
J gene: TRBJ1-1
clone size: many
D gene: -
CDR3 protein: CASSSRWLTAEAFF
CDR3 DNA: TGTGCCAGCAGCTCACGTTGGCTGACGGCTGAAGCTTTCTTT

V gene: TRBV20-1
J gene: TRBJ2-3
clone size: many
D gene: -
CDR3 protein: CSARATGKGDTQYF
CDR3 DNA: TGCAGTGCTAGAGCTACGGGGAAGGGTGATACGCAGTATTTT

V gene: TRBV4-1
J gene: TRBJ2-5
clone size: few
D gene: TRBD2
CDR3 protein: CASSPRTGGSETQYF
CDR3 DNA: TGCGCCAGCAGCCCAAGGACGGGAGGGTCAGAGACCCAGTACTTC

V gene: TRBV20-1
J gene: TRBJ2-5
clone size: many
D gene: TRBD2
CDR3 protein: CSAHRLAGGAETQYF
CDR3 DNA: TGCAGTGCTCACCGACTAGCGGGGGGGGCCGAGACCCAGTACTTC

V gene: TRBV6-5
J gene: TRBJ2-1
clone size: many
D gene: -
CDR3 protein: CASSYFLGINEQFF
CDR3 DNA: TGTGCCAGCAGTTACTTTCTAGGTATCAATGAGCAGTTCTTC

V gene: TRBV5-4
J gene: TRBJ2-3
clone size: -
D gene: TRBD2
CDR3 protein: CASSSATGGQEDTQYF
CDR3 DNA: TGTGCCAGCAGCTCGGCGACGGGGGGGCAGGAGGATACGCAGTATTTT

V gene: TRBV28
J gene: TRBJ2-3
clone size: -
D gene: -
CDR3 protein: CASNPGGSFTDTQYF
CDR3 DNA: TGTGCCAGCAACCCCGGGGGCAGCTTCACAGATACGCAGTATTTT

V gene: TRBV2
J gene: TRBJ1-1
clone size: many
D gene: -
CDR3 protein: CASSEADTEAFF
CDR3 DNA: TGTGCCAGCAGTGAAGCCGACACTGAAGCTTTCTTT

V gene: TRBV20-1
J gene: TRBJ2-5
clone size: many
D gene: -
CDR3 protein: CSARDGRAAGGETQYF
CDR3 DNA: TGCAGTGCTAGAGACGGTAGGGCCGCCGGCGGGGAGACCCAGTACTTC

V gene: TRBV7-2
J gene: TRBJ2-6
clone size: many
D gene: -
CDR3 protein: CASRDNSGANVLTF
CDR3 DNA: TGTGCCAGCAGGGACAACTCTGGGGCCAACGTCCTGACTTTC

V gene: TRBV2
J gene: TRBJ2-1
clone size: many
D gene: -
CDR3 protein: CASSGGWNEQFF
CDR3 DNA: TGTGCCAGCAGTGGAGGATGGAATGAGCAGTTCTTC

V gene: TRBV7-6
J gene: TRBJ1-1
clone size: many
D gene: TRBD1
CDR3 protein: CASSSGVGGWDTEAFF
CDR3 DNA: TGTGCCAGCAGCTCGGGGGTAGGGGGCTGGGACACTGAAGCTTTCTTT

V gene: TRBV2
J gene: TRBJ1-6
clone size: many
D gene: -
CDR3 protein: CASRRTDQSNSPLHF
CDR3 DNA: TGTGCCAGCAGGAGGACGGACCAGAGTAATTCACCCCTCCACTTT

V gene: TRBV5-4
J gene: TRBJ2-3
clone size: -
D gene: TRBD2
CDR3 protein: CASSLAGGEDTQYF
CDR3 DNA: TGTGCCAGCAGCTTGGCGGGGGGGGAAGATACGCAGTATTTT

V gene: TRBV28
J gene: TRBJ1-5
clone size: many
D gene: -
CDR3 protein: CASSLYGQPQHF
CDR3 DNA: TGTGCCAGCAGTTTATATGGTCAGCCCCAGCATTTT

V gene: TRBV5-1
J gene: TRBJ2-5
clone size: -
D gene: TRBD2
CDR3 protein: CASSLGGTSGSQETQYF
CDR3 DNA: TGCGCCAGCAGCTTGGGAGGGACTAGCGGAAGCCAAGAGACCCAGTACTTC

V gene: TRBV20-1
J gene: TRBJ2-7
clone size: many
D gene: -
CDR3 protein: CSAREAGPTRYEQYF
CDR3 DNA: TGCAGTGCTAGAGAGGCAGGACCTACGCGCTACGAGCAGTACTTC

V gene: TRBV12-5
J gene: TRBJ2-7
clone size: many
D gene: -
CDR3 protein: CASGLGRSYEQYF
CDR3 DNA: TGTGCTAGTGGCCTTGGTAGGTCGTACGAGCAGTACTTC

V gene: TRBV5-5
J gene: TRBJ2-7
clone size: many
D gene: -
CDR3 protein: CASSLGGRGPYEQYF
CDR3 DNA: TGTGCCAGCAGCTTGGGCGGCAGGGGCCCCTACGAGCAGTACTTC

V gene: TRBV5-1
J gene: TRBJ2-7
clone size: many
D gene: TRBD1
CDR3 protein: CASRPGTGTSYEQYF
CDR3 DNA: TGCGCCAGCAGGCCCGGGACAGGGACTTCCTACGAGCAGTACTTC

V gene: TRBV12-3/TRBV12-4
J gene: TRBJ2-1
clone size: many
D gene: -
CDR3 protein: CASSLNEQFF
CDR3 DNA: TGTGCCAGCAGTCTTAATGAGCAGTTCTTC

V gene: TRBV3-1
J gene: TRBJ2-2
clone size: many
D gene: TRBD2
CDR3 protein: CASSDPGGANTGELFF
CDR3 DNA: TGTGCCAGCAGCGATCCTGGGGGGGCGAACACCGGGGAGCTGTTTTTT

V gene: TRBV20-1
J gene: TRBJ2-1
clone size: many
D gene: TRBD2
CDR3 protein: CSALGLAGGPYNEQFF
CDR3 DNA: TGCAGTGCTCTAGGGTTAGCGGGGGGGCCGTACAATGAGCAGTTCTTC

V gene: TRBV9
J gene: TRBJ2-1
clone size: -
D gene: TRBD1
CDR3 protein: CASSVNPTGGHEQFF
CDR3 DNA: TGTGCCAGCAGCGTAAATCCTACAGGGGGACATGAGCAGTTCTTC